Each of the 29 T cell receptor beta chains below was sequenced from the same sample in a study of blood T cell repertoires in COVID-19. The table came from immunoSEQ multiplex PCR; TCRdb's copy has only in-frame clones and leaves some out. The sample includes around 54,000 clones, over 75% of them seen just once. The sample was peripheral blood. The source is a woman aged 40 to 50 with active COVID-19.

The V call is TRBV19, the J call TRBJ1-2, with a weak D call TRBD1 (5 bases). Germline V lookup: CDR1 LNHDA, CDR2 SQIVND (reference sequence). Between the trimmed V and J ends, which lost 2 bases and 5 bases, there was a span of 18 bases. CDR3 length: 16 amino acids. CDR3 coding DNA: TGTGCCAGTAGTATACGACAGAGTCTGGCGCCATATGGCTACACCTTC. This sequence encodes CASSIRQSLAPYGYTF.

This clone was observed a single time. The J gene is TRBJ1-2, the V gene TRBV25-1; D is unclear. The germline CDR1 and CDR2 sequences are MGHDK and SYGVNS. This CDR3 is built from 16 residues. The V end lost 3 bases, the J end lost 2 bases, and 16 bases lay between the germline ends. CDR3 amino acids: CASSDSTVTVNYGYTF. DNA of the CDR3: TGTGCCAGCAGTGATTCCACCGTAACAGTGAACTATGGCTACACCTTC.

This chain's CDR3 is CASRGDVRGAFF. Here the CDR3 DNA reads TGTGCCAGCAGAGGGGACGTAAGGGGGGCTTTCTTT. V usage is TRBV25-1 and J usage is TRBJ1-1; a possible D gene is TRBD1 (6 bases). CDR3 length equals 12 residues. V lost 6 bases, J lost 11 bases, and 16 bases lay in between. The germline CDR1 and CDR2 sequences are MGHDK and SYGVNS.

The chain couples TRBV14 to TRBJ2-3; 10 bases are a match to TRBD2. With 4 bases clipped from V and 0 bases from J, the junction kept 7 bases outside the gene matches. The CDR3 totals 17 residues. The germline V gene encodes CDR1 SGHDN and CDR2 FVKESK. CDR3 sequence: CASSRSSGGFSTDTQYF. The CDR3 nucleotides read TGTGCCAGCAGCCGCTCTAGCGGGGGATTTAGCACAGATACGCAGTATTTT.

This clone occurred once. V is TRBV12-5 and J is TRBJ2-3, with D possibly being TRBD2 (6 bases). This CDR3 spans 15 amino acids. Germline CDR1 and CDR2: LGHNT and FRNRAP. V was pared by 5 bases and J by 7 bases, with 19 bases between. CDR3 amino acids: CASGQSPVAANTQYF. CDR3 nucleotide sequence: TGTGCTAGTGGTCAGAGTCCCGTAGCGGCGAATACGCAGTATTTT.

The chain's CDR3 is CASSEPGQGNSYEQYF. DNA of the CDR3: TGTGCCAGCAGTGAACCGGGACAGGGGAACTCCTACGAGCAGTACTTC. This chain links TRBV7-3 with TRBJ2-7; TRBD1 matches 10 bases. V was pared by 6 bases and J by 0 bases, with 8 bases of the junction left unmatched. From germline, CDR1 is SGHTA and CDR2 FQGTGA. The CDR3 totals 16 residues.

This chain links TRBV9 with TRBJ1-1, with D unclear. Trimming pared 5 bases from V and 4 bases from J, leaving 15 bases between. The germline gives CDR1 SGDLS, CDR2 YYNGEE. This CDR3 contains 14 residues. CDR3 in amino acids: CASSKRREGTEAFF. The CDR3 DNA is TGTGCCAGCAGTAAGAGGAGGGAGGGCACTGAAGCTTTCTTT.

The V gene is TRBV7-3, the J gene TRBJ1-1; no definite D call. The CDR3 consists of 15 residues. Per the germline V gene, CDR1 is SGHTA and CDR2 is FQGTGA. Trimming left V 2 bases short and J 1 base short, with 11 bases between. The CDR3 DNA reads TGTGCCAGCAGCTTAGGGCCCCCAGCGAACACTGAAGCTTTCTTT. Protein: CASSLGPPANTEAFF.

The rearrangement joins TRBV5-6 to TRBJ1-2; 9 bases line up with TRBD1. There are 14 residues in the CDR3. Looked up from germline, CDR1 is SGHDT and CDR2 is YYEEEE. The junction had 5 bases not matched to a gene; V was cut back by 3 bases and J by 5 bases. The CDR3 protein is CASSSDRGAYGYTF. The CDR3 DNA reads TGTGCCAGCAGCTCAGACAGGGGGGCGTATGGCTACACCTTC.

The CDR3 is CASSLGRAGELFF. The DNA of the CDR3 is TGTGCCAGCAGCTTAGGGAGGGCCGGGGAGCTGTTTTTT. The rearrangement links TRBV11-2 to TRBJ2-2; perhaps TRBD2 as D (6 bases). The CDR3 extends over 13 amino acids. V gave up 1 base and J gave up 6 bases, with 6 bases separating them. Germline V lookup: CDR1 SGHAT, CDR2 FQNNGV.

The gene calls are TRBV19 and TRBJ2-1, with 8 bases that match TRBD2. The CDR3 contains 13 residues. The V segment lost 8 bases and the J segment 7 bases; nucleotides outside the gene matches: 7. Per the germline V gene, CDR1 is LNHDA and CDR2 is SQIVND (reference sequence). This CDR3 reads CASSGLALNEQFF. The CDR3 DNA reads TGTGCCAGTTCCGGACTAGCCTTGAATGAGCAGTTCTTC.

The rearrangement uses TRBV7-2 and TRBJ2-3; TRBD2 matches at 8 bases. Germline CDR1 reads SGHTA; CDR2 reads FQGNSA. V shed 1 base, J shed 9 bases, and the junction held 9 bases outside the gene matches. This CDR3 contains 15 residues. The chain's CDR3 is CASSLEGAGVGTQYF. The CDR3 bases are TGTGCCAGCAGCTTAGAAGGAGCGGGGGTGGGGACGCAGTATTTT.

The rearrangement links TRBV6-5 to TRBJ2-5; TRBD2 agrees at 8 bases. The length of the CDR3 is 15 residues. V lost 0 bases to trimming and J lost 2 bases; unmatched junction nucleotides: 2. Per germline, CDR1 MNHEY and CDR2 SVGAGI. CDR3 loop: CASSYSRGGQETQYF. The DNA for the CDR3 is TGTGCCAGCAGTTACTCACGGGGGGGACAAGAGACCCAGTACTTC.

The CDR3 coding sequence is TGTGCCAGCAGTTACTTGGGACAGGGCGACGAGCAGTACTTC. The encoded protein is CASSYLGQGDEQYF. The chain couples TRBV6-5 to TRBJ2-7, with 9 bases fitting TRBD1. The CDR3 contains 14 residues. V lost 1 base to trimming and J lost 5 bases; unmatched junction nucleotides: 3. CDR1 and CDR2 from the germline V gene are MNHEY and SVGAGI.

In this sample, this clone turned up a few times. The chain carries TRBV4-2 and TRBJ1-1; D gene unclear. CDR1 and CDR2 (germline): LGHNA, YNFKEQ. The V end was cut by 5 bases, the J end by 1 base, with 11 bases between. This CDR3 has 14 residues. The CDR3 is CASSKKAWNTEAFF. The CDR3 DNA follows: TGTGCCAGCAGCAAGAAAGCTTGGAACACTGAAGCTTTCTTT.

This rearrangement joins TRBV12-5 to TRBJ2-7; no definite D call. Germline CDR1 reads LGHNT; CDR2 reads FRNRAP. Trimming pared 6 bases from V and 7 bases from J, leaving 16 bases between. This CDR3 region has 13 residues. CDR3 protein: CASGLGNSREQYF. The CDR3 region has the DNA TGTGCTAGTGGACTTGGAAATTCGAGGGAGCAGTACTTC.

The chain combines TRBV20-1 with TRBJ2-7; D unclear. This CDR3 has 11 residues. The germline gives CDR1 DFQATT, CDR2 SNEGSKA (reference sequence). Trimming took 0 bases from V and 6 from J, leaving 6 bases between them. Here the CDR3 reads CSARDTSEQYF. CDR3 DNA: TGCAGTGCTAGAGATACATCCGAGCAGTACTTC.

This chain links TRBV7-8 with TRBJ1-2; 9 nucleotides agree with TRBD1. The CDR3 has 14 amino acids. CDR1 SGHVS and CDR2 FQNEAQ come from the germline V gene. V lost 4 bases and J lost 8; bases outside the gene matches: 8. CDR3 residues: CASSYRDRVGGYTF. CDR3 DNA sequence: TGTGCCAGCAGCTATAGGGACAGGGTCGGCGGCTACACCTTC.

This rearrangement joins TRBV2 to TRBJ1-5; no definite D call. Trimming shortened V by 1 base and J by 5 bases, and 6 bases separated the two germline ends. The CDR3 is made up of 13 amino acids. CDR1 SNHLY and CDR2 FYNNEI come from the germline V gene. The CDR3 is CASSEDRDQPQHF. The CDR3 DNA reads as TGTGCCAGCAGTGAAGATCGAGATCAGCCCCAGCATTTT.

This clone appeared a single time. This chain connects TRBV20-1 to TRBJ2-7; 15 nucleotides agree with TRBD2. The V segment lost 3 bases and the J segment 2 bases; nucleotides outside the gene matches: 5. Germline V CDR1 and CDR2: DFQATT, SNEGSKA (reference sequence). There are 16 residues in the CDR3. The CDR3 here is CSASGLAGGRPYEQYF. The DNA of the CDR3 is TGCAGTGCTAGTGGACTAGCGGGGGGGCGTCCCTACGAGCAGTACTTC.

This rearrangement joins TRBV14 to TRBJ2-5; the match to TRBD1 covers 8 bases. There are 15 residues in the CDR3. The germline CDR1 and CDR2 sequences are SGHDN and FVKESK. Trimming took 3 bases from V and 4 from J; bases not matched to a gene: 7. CDR3 DNA sequence: TGTGCCAGCAGCCACCGGACAGGGCGGGCAGAGACCCAGTACTTC. Translating it yields CASSHRTGRAETQYF.

This clone has a single count. This chain uses TRBV21-1 with TRBJ2-1; the DNA was not compared with TRBD2, the D call given in the table. TRBV21-1 is shown as a pseudogene. The CDR3 runs 23 residues. CDR3 sequence reads: CARGEQPLAGGHNPRLAFGEQFF. DNA for the CDR3: TGTGCCAGGGGGGAACAGCCACTAGCGGGGGGCCACAACCCCCGGTTGGCGTTCGGTGAGCAGTTCTTC.

This clone has just a few counts. The CDR3 coding sequence is TGTGCCAGCAGCTTCGGGATTAACTATGGCTACACCTTC. Its translation: CASSFGINYGYTF. J is TRBJ1-2 and V is TRBV11-3; D gene unclear. The CDR3 is made up of 13 amino acids. Germline lookup yields CDR1 SGHNT and CDR2 YENEEA. V was shortened by 3 bases and J by 1 base, with 6 bases between the two germline ends.

This clone has just one count. CDR3: CATSRVSGGSIYF. In DNA form, the CDR3 reads TGTGCCACCAGCAGAGTTTCAGGGGGCAGCATATATTTT. The chain employs TRBV15 and TRBJ1-3; 8 positions match TRBD1. From germline, CDR1 is LNHNV and CDR2 YYDKDF (reference sequence). CDR3 size: 13 residues. J lost 12 bases, V lost 1 base, and 5 bases had no gene match.

This rearrangement joins TRBV11-2 to TRBJ1-2; maybe TRBD1 (6 bases). The germline CDR1 and CDR2 sequences are SGHAT and FQNNGV. Trimming left V 1 base short and J 4 bases short, with 13 bases between. The CDR3 is 15 amino acids. CDR3 sequence: CASSLGQGTFYGYTF. For the CDR3, the DNA is TGTGCCAGCAGCTTAGGCCAGGGGACCTTCTATGGCTACACCTTC.

The rearrangement uses TRBV7-9 and TRBJ2-7, with 7 bases fitting TRBD1. V shed 5 bases, J shed 2 bases, and the junction held 9 bases outside the gene matches. The CDR3 is 15 residues long. CDR1 is SEHNR, CDR2 FQNEAQ, per germline (reference sequence). The CDR3 reads CASSPTGTVAYEQYF. For the CDR3, the DNA is TGTGCCAGCAGCCCCACCGGGACAGTCGCCTACGAGCAGTACTTC.

This chain links TRBV7-8 with TRBJ2-4; the match to TRBD1 covers 8 bases. The CDR3 has 13 residues. J gave up 9 bases and V 3 bases, and 4 bases lay outside the gene matches. From germline, CDR1 is SGHVS and CDR2 FQNEAQ. The DNA of the CDR3 is TGTGCCAGCAGCTTTCGGACAGGGATCATTCAGTACTTC. Protein product: CASSFRTGIIQYF.

The rearrangement uses TRBV30 and TRBJ2-1, with D possibly TRBD1 on 6 matching bases. The CDR3 loop spans 14 amino acids. The V end lost 4 bases, the J end lost 5 bases, and 15 bases lay between the germline ends. Germline CDR1 reads GTSNPN; CDR2 reads SVGIG (reference sequence). The chain's CDR3 is CAWMAGAGDNEQFF. The CDR3 nucleotides read TGTGCCTGGATGGCAGGGGCTGGTGACAATGAGCAGTTCTTC.

J is TRBJ2-1 and V is TRBV7-3; 9 nucleotides agree with TRBD2. There are 15 residues in the CDR3. Germline trimming cut 4 bases from V and 8 bases from J; bases unmatched to any gene: 9. Germline CDR1 reads SGHTA; CDR2 reads FQGTGA. Here the CDR3 reads CASSWRAGGSDEQFF. In DNA, the CDR3 is TGTGCCAGCAGCTGGAGAGCGGGGGGATCCGATGAGCAGTTCTTC. Together with reference TRBV7-3 and TRBJ2-1, the CDR3 gives the full variable domain: GAGVSQTPSNKVTEKGKYVELRCDPISGHTALYWYRQSLGQGPEFLIYFQGTGAADDSGLPNDRFFAVRPEGSVSTLKIQRTERGDSAVYLCASSWRAGGSDEQFFGPGTRLTVL.